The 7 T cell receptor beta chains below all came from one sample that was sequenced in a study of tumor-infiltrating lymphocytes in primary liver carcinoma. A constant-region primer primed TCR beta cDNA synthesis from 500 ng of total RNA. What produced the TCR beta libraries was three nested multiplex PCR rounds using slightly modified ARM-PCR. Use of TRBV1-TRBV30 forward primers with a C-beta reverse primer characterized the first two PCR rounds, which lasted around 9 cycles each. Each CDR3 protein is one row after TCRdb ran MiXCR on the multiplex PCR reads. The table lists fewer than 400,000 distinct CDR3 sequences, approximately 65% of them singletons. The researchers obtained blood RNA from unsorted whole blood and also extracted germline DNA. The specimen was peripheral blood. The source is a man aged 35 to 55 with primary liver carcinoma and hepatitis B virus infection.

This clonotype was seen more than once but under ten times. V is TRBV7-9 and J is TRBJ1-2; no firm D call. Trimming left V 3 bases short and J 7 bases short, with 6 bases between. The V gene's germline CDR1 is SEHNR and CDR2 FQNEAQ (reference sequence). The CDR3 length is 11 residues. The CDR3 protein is CASSFDLGYTF. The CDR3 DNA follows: TGTGCCAGCAGCTTCGACCTTGGCTACACCTTC.

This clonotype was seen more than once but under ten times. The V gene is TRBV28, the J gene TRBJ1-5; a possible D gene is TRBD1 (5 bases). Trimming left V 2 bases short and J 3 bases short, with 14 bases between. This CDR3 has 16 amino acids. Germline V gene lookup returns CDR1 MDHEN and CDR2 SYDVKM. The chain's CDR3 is CASSLPQGYDNQPQHF. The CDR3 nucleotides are TGTGCCAGCAGTTTACCTCAGGGATATGACAATCAGCCCCAGCATTTT.

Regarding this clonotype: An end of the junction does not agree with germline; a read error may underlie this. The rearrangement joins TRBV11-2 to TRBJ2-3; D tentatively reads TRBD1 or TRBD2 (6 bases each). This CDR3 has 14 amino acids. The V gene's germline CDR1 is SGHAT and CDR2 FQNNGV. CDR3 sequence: CASSRGPVIDTRYF. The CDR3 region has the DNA TGTGCCAGCAGTCGGGGGCCTGTCATAGATACGCGGTATTTT.

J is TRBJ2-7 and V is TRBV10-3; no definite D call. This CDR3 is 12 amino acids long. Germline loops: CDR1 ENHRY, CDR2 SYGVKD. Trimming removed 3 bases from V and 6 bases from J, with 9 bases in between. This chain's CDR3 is CAISDSYSEQYF. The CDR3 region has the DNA TGTGCCATCAGTGACAGTTACTCCGAGCAGTACTTC.

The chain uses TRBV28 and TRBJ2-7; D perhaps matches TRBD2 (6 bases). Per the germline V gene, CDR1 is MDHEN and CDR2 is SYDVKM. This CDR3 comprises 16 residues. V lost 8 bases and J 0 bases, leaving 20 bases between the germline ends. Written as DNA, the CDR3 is TGTGCCAGCTACACCTCCGGGACTTACAGCTCCTACGAGCAGTACTTC. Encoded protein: CASYTSGTYSSYEQYF.

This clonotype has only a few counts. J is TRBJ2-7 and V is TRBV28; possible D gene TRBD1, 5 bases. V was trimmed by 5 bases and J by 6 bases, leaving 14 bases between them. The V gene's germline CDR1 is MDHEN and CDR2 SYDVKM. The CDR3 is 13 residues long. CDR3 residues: CASSLSGPGEQYF. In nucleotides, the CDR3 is TGTGCCAGCAGTCTATCAGGGCCGGGCGAGCAGTACTTC.

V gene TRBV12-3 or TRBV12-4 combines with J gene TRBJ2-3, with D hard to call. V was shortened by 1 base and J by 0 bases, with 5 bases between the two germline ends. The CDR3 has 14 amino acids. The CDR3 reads CASSLVPSTDTQYF. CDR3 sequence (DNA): TGTGCCAGCAGTTTAGTGCCGAGCACAGATACGCAGTATTTT.